This entry lists 10 T cell receptor beta chains sequenced from one sample in a study of blood T cell repertoires in COVID-19. Assay: immunoSEQ multiplex PCR; the TCRdb copy retains only in-frame clones and omits some. The repertoire holds around 150,000 clones, with 60% to 85% as singletons. Sample: peripheral blood. These receptor sequences come from a man between 65 and 85 years old with acute or convalescent COVID-19.

V is TRBV6-2 or TRBV6-3 and J is TRBJ2-7; TRBD2 agrees at 9 bases. The CDR3 totals 15 residues. Germline assignment: CDR1 MNHEY and CDR2 SVGEGT. V trimming: 6 bases; J trimming: 2 bases; junction bases outside the gene matches: 8. CDR3 nucleotides: TGTGCCAGCAGCTATCGAGGCGGGAGGGCCTACGAGCAGTACTTC. It specifies CASSYRGGRAYEQYF.

The chain uses TRBV2 and TRBJ2-3; TRBD2 agrees at 7 bases. The CDR3 covers 15 residues. The J segment lost 0 bases and the V segment lost 8 bases, leaving 8 bases of the junction unmatched. Germline CDR1 is SNHLY and CDR2 is FYNNEI. Written as DNA, the CDR3 is TGTGCCAGCGAGCGGGACGGTAGTAGCACAGATACGCAGTATTTT. This translates into CASERDGSSTDTQYF.

This chain links TRBV15 with TRBJ2-5, with D unclear. Germline V gives CDR1 LNHNV, CDR2 YYDKDF (reference sequence). V shed 5 bases and J shed 7 bases, with 14 bases lying between them. CDR3 length: 13 amino acids. CDR3 in DNA: TGTGCCACCAGCTCTAGTCCCGTGACGACCCAGTACTTC. Encoded protein: CATSSSPVTTQYF.

The J gene is TRBJ2-3, the V gene TRBV3-1 (or the pseudogene TRBV3-2), with a possible D match to TRBD1 (6 bases). The length of the CDR3 is 14 residues. Trimming shortened V by 11 bases and J by 0 bases, and 15 bases separated the two germline ends. CDR1 is LGHDT and CDR2 is YNNKEL in the germline V gene (reference sequence). The CDR3 protein is CAAGQPSSTDTQYF. DNA for the CDR3: TGTGCCGCAGGACAGCCCTCTAGCACAGATACGCAGTATTTT.

The chain recombines TRBV5-4 with TRBJ1-1; 9 positions agree with TRBD1. CDR3 length: 14 amino acids. V lost 0 bases to trimming and J lost 6 bases; unmatched junction nucleotides: 3. The germline CDR1 and CDR2 sequences are SGHNT and YYREEE (reference sequence). CDR3 nucleotide sequence: TGTGCCAGCAGCTTGGAACAGGGGGCGCCTGAAGCTTTCTTT. It yields the protein CASSLEQGAPEAFF.

The chain employs TRBV2 and TRBJ1-2, with a tentative D call TRBD1 (6 bases). Germline V gene data show CDR1 as SNHLY and CDR2 as FYNNEI. The CDR3 extends over 16 amino acids. The V end was cut by 1 base, the J end by 4 bases, with 16 bases between. The CDR3 region has the DNA TGTGCCAGCAGTGAAGAAGCAACAGGGCCCTTCTATGGCTACACCTTC. Residues: CASSEEATGPFYGYTF.

This chain connects TRBV2 to TRBJ1-4; no definite D call. The germline V gene has CDR1 SNHLY and CDR2 FYNNEI. The CDR3 consists of 13 residues. Trimming cost V 7 bases and J 3 bases, with 9 bases left between them. The CDR3 sequence: CASTVEANEKLFF. DNA of the CDR3: TGTGCCAGCACCGTCGAGGCTAATGAAAAACTGTTTTTT.

DNA for the CDR3: TGCGCCAGCAGCGCGGGGACTAGCGGGGGGGCCGCGCAGTACTTC. Translation gives CASSAGTSGGAAQYF. This chain joins TRBV5-1 and TRBJ2-7; 16 bases line up with TRBD2. The CDR3 runs 15 residues. Germline lookup yields CDR1 SGHRS and CDR2 YFSETQ. With V trimmed by 4 bases and J by 9 bases, 7 bases remained unmatched.

This clone has only a few counts. The chain recombines TRBV4-2 with TRBJ1-1; 7 nucleotides align to TRBD1. V dropped 1 base and J dropped 1; count of bases not matched to a gene: 9. The germline V gene encodes CDR1 LGHNA and CDR2 YNFKEQ. The CDR3 runs to 17 residues. DNA for the CDR3: TGTGCCAGCAGCCAAGTTGACAGGGCTACGGGGAACACTGAAGCTTTCTTT. It is translated as CASSQVDRATGNTEAFF.

This rearrangement joins TRBV27 to TRBJ2-7; 7 nucleotides match TRBD2. Trimming took 0 bases from V and 2 from J; bases not matched to a gene: 1. The CDR3 length is 14 residues. Per the germline V gene, CDR1 is MNHEY and CDR2 is SMNVEV (reference sequence). This CDR3 reads CASSLSGTTYEQYF. The DNA for the CDR3 is TGTGCCAGCAGTTTATCGGGGACTACCTACGAGCAGTACTTC.